This TCR beta chain originates from a study of cytomegalovirus exposure and HLA in healthy donors. Study-wide background: It was reported in a later analysis that the 90 to 150 validation repertoires used the same platform as the 666 first-cohort repertoires.

Notes on this clone: Its specificity is unknown.

This CDR3 has 16 residues. Trimming pared 1 base from V and 1 base from J, leaving 13 bases between. Germline CDR1 SGHAT, CDR2 FQDESV (reference sequence). Profiled with immunoSEQ multiplex PCR; TCRdb holds only in-frame clones, not every one. The sample has 100,000 to 150,000 clones, about 96% seen once; the top ten hold less than 2%. The donors were members of the validation cohort, which comprised under 150 subjects and was separate from the first cohort of 670 or so subjects. Study-wide points: Over 150 TCR beta chains were listed as cytomegalovirus-associated.

The receptor's source is a man younger than 35 in good health and CMV-seronegative. The specimen was PBMCs. This chain uses TRBV11-1 with TRBJ2-5, with unresolved D. CDR3 region: CASSLGAGRIQETQYF. The CDR3, as DNA: TGTGCCAGCAGCTTAGGGGCAGGTCGTATCCAAGAGACCCAGTACTTC.